The count of the clone carrying this TCR beta chain is one. The CDR3 totals 14 residues. The ends were cut back, 0 bases at V and 4 bases at J, with 10 bases in the middle. CDR1 is SGDLS and CDR2 is YYNGEE in the germline V gene. The entry originates in a study of T cell changes during pregnancy in multiple sclerosis. Some clones are missing from TCRdb's copy, which holds only in-frame ones; the method was immunoSEQ multiplex PCR. The sample holds about 100,000 clones, more than 90% seen once. The TCR was taken from a female donor with multiple sclerosis, enrolled in a pregnancy study. This specimen was peripheral blood, taken in the second trimester of pregnancy. The chain recombines TRBV9 with TRBJ1-2, with a tentative D call TRBD1 (5 bases). The CDR3 sequence: CASSVGSQGYGYTF. The CDR3 DNA follows: TGTGCCAGCAGCGTAGGGTCCCAGGGCTATGGCTACACCTTC.